These 7 T cell receptor beta chains came from one sample sequenced in a study of shared clonotypes between healthy human individuals. Sequenced by immunoSEQ multiplex PCR; TCRdb stores in-frame clones only, minus some. The sample has roughly 2.5 million clones; just over 90% are singletons. Sequenced material: naive CD4+ T cells sorted from blood. Subset in this sample: CD45RA+ positively selected. The receptors here all came from a young man in good health.

In the case of this clone: The same CDR3 also results from other DNA sequences found in this sample. The rearrangement links TRBV5-1 to TRBJ2-7; 8 positions match TRBD1. In germline, CDR1 is SGHRS, CDR2 YFSETQ. The CDR3 length is 14 residues. The ends lost 4 bases at V and 0 bases at J; junction bases unmatched: 3. CDR3 amino acids: CASSLGQGSYEQYF. The DNA for the CDR3 is TGCGCCAGCAGCCTCGGACAGGGCTCCTACGAGCAGTACTTC.

This clone was counted between two and nine times. Other nucleotide sequences from this sample produce the same CDR3. This chain connects TRBV5-1 to TRBJ1-6, with 10 bases lining up with TRBD1. Germline assignment: CDR1 SGHRS and CDR2 YFSETQ. The CDR3 runs to 15 residues. J was trimmed by 6 bases and V by 0 bases; bases with no gene match: 0. The CDR3: CASSLGTGGNSPLHF. CDR3 coding DNA: TGCGCCAGCAGCTTGGGGACAGGGGGTAATTCACCCCTCCACTTT.

The rearrangement links TRBV29-1 to TRBJ2-3, with TRBD1 matching 9 bases. The V gene's germline CDR1 is SQVTM and CDR2 ANQGSEA. CDR3 length equals 14 residues. V was clipped by 6 bases and J by 6 bases; unmatched bases: 10. The CDR3 bases are TGCAGCGTAGGGGACAGGGTGCTCCTCGATACGCAGTATTTT. Translation: CSVGDRVLLDTQYF.

This chain connects TRBV7-2 to TRBJ2-1; TRBD2 matches at 13 bases. From germline, CDR1 is SGHTA and CDR2 FQGNSA. V was clipped by 5 bases and J by 13 bases; unmatched bases: 11. The length of the CDR3 is 15 residues. CDR3 protein: CASSREYGTSGEQFF. In DNA, the CDR3 is TGTGCCAGCAGCCGAGAATACGGGACTAGCGGGGAACAGTTCTTC.

This clone was seen more than once but under ten times. This chain uses TRBV5-1 with TRBJ2-2; D uncertain. The CDR3 totals 15 residues. V was shortened by 0 bases and J by 6 bases, with 12 bases between the two germline ends. Germline CDR1 and CDR2: SGHRS and YFSETQ. The CDR3 protein is CASSLVGSPPGELFF. In DNA form, the CDR3 reads TGCGCCAGCAGCTTGGTTGGGTCCCCTCCCGGGGAGCTGTTTTTT.

In the case of this clone: Within the sample, other DNA sequences also encode this same CDR3. This sequence joins TRBV28 and TRBJ1-5, with D perhaps TRBD1 (5 bases). The CDR3 has 14 amino acids. The germline CDR1 and CDR2 sequences are MDHEN and SYDVKM. Trimming removed 1 base at V and 2 bases at J, with 6 bases between. As DNA, the CDR3 is TGTGCCAGCAGTTTATTGGGGGGCAATCAGCCCCAGCATTTT. It is translated as CASSLLGGNQPQHF.

The V and J genes are TRBV19 and TRBJ1-2, with D tentatively TRBD1 (5 bases). The germline V gene encodes CDR1 LNHDA and CDR2 SQIVND (reference sequence). The CDR3 spans 12 residues. V dropped 9 bases and J dropped 6 bases, with 14 bases sitting between them. The CDR3 region is CASTGPPDGYTF. The CDR3 DNA reads as TGTGCCAGCACGGGACCCCCAGATGGCTACACCTTC.